These T cell receptor beta chains were read from a single sample in a study of blood T cell repertoires in COVID-19. Sequencing used immunoSEQ multiplex PCR; TCRdb keeps in-frame clones, though not all of them. Of 150,000 to 180,000 clones listed, approximately 85% are singletons. Specimen: peripheral blood. Receptors originate from a man aged 60 to 69 with COVID-19, enrolled during active disease. Each CDR3 is given with its conserved first and last residue. D genes are given only for firm matches. A clone size is listed for some rows: how often the clone was seen (once, few, many), or a class if it is expanded.

.	TRBV2	TRBJ2-5	TRBD2	CASRLAGAVETQYF	TGTGCCAGTAGACTAGCGGGAGCTGTGGAGACCCAGTACTTC
.	TRBV4-3	TRBJ1-6	.	CASSQDNSGGWSYNSPLHF	TGCGCCAGCAGCCAAGATAACAGCGGGGGTTGGTCCTATAATTCACCCCTCCACTTT
.	TRBV9	TRBJ2-3	TRBD2	CASSPRLAGTDTQYF	TGTGCCAGCAGCCCTCGACTAGCTGGAACAGATACGCAGTATTTT
once	TRBV6-2/TRBV6-3	TRBJ1-1	.	CASSTGGRTEAFF	TGTGCCAGCAGCACCGGGGGTCGCACTGAAGCTTTCTTT
.	TRBV6-6	TRBJ1-1	.	CASSAPQGTWIEAFF	TGTGCCAGCAGTGCCCCTCAGGGGACGTGGATTGAAGCTTTCTTT
.	TRBV7-6	TRBJ1-1	.	CASSPGGYNTEAFF	TGTGCCAGCAGCCCTGGCGGCTACAACACTGAAGCTTTCTTT
.	TRBV2	TRBJ1-5	.	CATKQNGNQPQHF	TGTGCCACAAAACAAAACGGGAATCAGCCCCAGCATTTT
.	TRBV6-1	TRBJ1-5	.	CASSEDFGNQPQHF	TGTGCCAGCAGCGAAGACTTCGGCAATCAGCCCCAGCATTTT
.	TRBV6-2/TRBV6-3	TRBJ2-5	.	CASSASAGGETQYF	TGTGCCAGCAGTGCCTCGGCCGGGGGAGAGACCCAGTACTTC
.	TRBV9	TRBJ2-3	.	CASSVASVDTQYF	TGTGCCAGCAGCGTTGCTAGCGTTGATACGCAGTATTTT
.	TRBV4-2	TRBJ2-1	TRBD2	CASSQDSGGASGVANEQFF	TGTGCCAGCAGCCAGGATAGCGGGGGGGCCTCTGGCGTGGCCAATGAGCAGTTCTTC
.	TRBV4-1	TRBJ2-5	TRBD2	CASSLRTSGQETQYF	TGCGCCAGCAGCCTTCGGACTAGCGGACAAGAGACCCAGTACTTC
.	TRBV24-1	TRBJ1-5	.	CATSDPRRGDQPQHF	TGTGCCACCAGTGACCCTCGACGGGGAGATCAGCCCCAGCATTTT
.	TRBV6-5	TRBJ1-5	TRBD1	CASSYSAGGQPQHF	TGTGCCAGCAGTTACTCGGCAGGGGGGCAGCCCCAGCATTTT
.	TRBV5-6	TRBJ1-6	TRBD1	CASSLGGQGLSPLHF	TGTGCCAGCAGCTTGGGGGGACAGGGTTTGTCACCCCTCCACTTT
.	TRBV3-1/TRBV3-2	TRBJ1-2	.	CASSQGVAFLTGYTF	TGTGCCAGCAGCCAAGGGGTAGCCTTTCTAACTGGCTACACCTTC
.	TRBV7-9	TRBJ2-5	TRBD2	CASSLAVLASTETQYF	TGTGCCAGCAGCTTAGCGGTACTAGCGTCGACCGAGACCCAGTACTTC
.	TRBV19	TRBJ1-3	TRBD1	CASSPKTGESSGNTIYF	TGTGCCAGTAGTCCGAAGACAGGGGAGTCTTCTGGAAACACCATATATTTT